These 21 T cell receptor beta chains were all obtained from the same sample, sequenced in a study of PD-1 blockade in classical Hodgkin lymphoma. Every single patient, without exception, relapsed after autologous stem cell transplantation, and brentuximab vedotin exposure varied. Magnetic negative selection served to purify CD4+ T cells out of PBMCs that had been thawed. Profiled with immunoSEQ multiplex PCR; TCRdb holds only in-frame clones, not every one. Among around 25,000 clones listed, 80% to 85% were seen once. The sample in question was CD4+ T cells from blood, obtained at baseline. These receptors were obtained from a human donor with classical Hodgkin lymphoma.

The chain employs TRBV4-3 and TRBJ2-2; 7 nucleotides agree with TRBD1. This CDR3 has 17 residues. Germline V CDR1 and CDR2: LGHNA, YSLEER. J was trimmed by 2 bases and V by 0 bases; bases with no gene match: 6. CDR3 residues: CASSQDGTDLNTGELFF. CDR3 nucleotides: TGCGCCAGCAGCCAAGACGGGACAGACCTAAACACCGGGGAGCTGTTTTTT.

This chain uses TRBV11-2 with TRBJ1-1; no reliable D call. Deletions cut 1 base from V and 8 bases from J, with 8 bases between. The CDR3 is made up of 12 amino acids. Germline CDR1 reads SGHAT; CDR2 reads FQNNGV. DNA for the CDR3: TGTGCCAGCAGCTTAGTGCTGTCGGAAGCTTTCTTT. Translation: CASSLVLSEAFF.

The rearrangement joins TRBV10-2 to TRBJ1-2; D is undetermined. Trimming stripped 2 bases from V and 7 bases from J, with 8 bases between. The CDR3 spans 12 residues. Germline lookup yields CDR1 WSHSY and CDR2 SAAADI. The CDR3, as DNA: TGCGCCAGCAGTGAGGAGATAGGTGGCTACACCTTC. Its protein product is CASSEEIGGYTF.

In DNA, the CDR3 is TGTGCCAGCAGCTTAGCGCTCGCTGAAGCTTTCTTT. It specifies CASSLALAEAFF. The rearrangement uses TRBV7-8 and TRBJ1-1; D is undetermined. The V and J ends lost 0 bases and 6 bases respectively, with 5 bases between them. This CDR3 is 12 amino acids long. CDR1 SGHVS and CDR2 FQNEAQ come from the germline V gene.

This clone was observed once. The V gene is TRBV2, the J gene TRBJ2-1; 15 positions match TRBD2. The CDR3 sequence is 16 residues long. Losses at the gene ends were 6 bases for V and 7 bases for J; bases not matched to a gene: 7. Germline values: CDR1 SNHLY, CDR2 FYNNEI. The CDR3 sequence is CASSALGTSGGNEQFF. DNA for the CDR3: TGTGCCAGCAGCGCATTGGGGACTAGCGGGGGGAATGAGCAGTTCTTC.

The V and J genes are TRBV19 and TRBJ2-7, with TRBD1 matching over 7 bases. The CDR3 length is 15 residues. Trimming at V came to 4 bases and at J to 2 bases, leaving 8 bases not matched to a gene. Germline V lookup: CDR1 LNHDA, CDR2 SQIVND (reference sequence). The CDR3 sequence is CASSTPRGGAYEQYF. The CDR3 coding sequence is TGTGCCAGTAGTACCCCCCGAGGGGGCGCCTACGAGCAGTACTTC.

The chain joins TRBV6-4 to TRBJ1-5; D not certain. The V gene lost 3 bases and the J gene lost 4 bases, with 7 bases spanning the gap. Germline values: CDR1 MRHNA, CDR2 SNTAGT. CDR3 size: 13 residues. This CDR3 reads CASSEYFNQPQHF. The CDR3 DNA reads TGTGCCAGCAGTGAATACTTTAATCAGCCCCAGCATTTT.

The chain combines TRBV14 with TRBJ2-7; no clear D. V was cut by 1 base and J by 4 bases, with 8 bases left in between. The CDR3 loop spans 13 amino acids. Looked up from germline, CDR1 is SGHDN and CDR2 is FVKESK. CDR3 DNA sequence: TGTGCCAGCAGCCAAGGGTACCGGTACGAGCAGTACTTC. Protein sequence: CASSQGYRYEQYF.

This sequence joins TRBV6-1 and TRBJ2-5; 8 bases are a match to TRBD2. The CDR3 is 14 residues long. Unmatched junction bases numbered 9, after V lost 6 bases and J lost 6 bases. Germline values: CDR1 MNHNS, CDR2 SASEGT. The CDR3 sequence is CASSGRGGGQTQYF. CDR3 bases: TGTGCCAGCAGCGGGAGGGGAGGGGGACAGACCCAGTACTTC.

The J gene is TRBJ2-7, the V gene TRBV2, with D perhaps matching TRBD1 (5 bases). This CDR3 is built from 15 residues. The V end lost 2 bases, the J end lost 3 bases, and 14 bases lay between the germline ends. The germline V gene has CDR1 SNHLY and CDR2 FYNNEI. The DNA of the CDR3 is TGTGCCAGCAGTGAACAGGTACAGGCTTTCTACGAGCAGTACTTC. Translating gives CASSEQVQAFYEQYF.

This chain links TRBV6-5 with TRBJ1-4; the D gene is possibly TRBD1 (5 bases). This CDR3 is built from 15 residues. CDR1 and CDR2 (germline): MNHEY, SVGAGI. V was trimmed by 6 bases and J by 0 bases, leaving 11 bases between them. DNA of the CDR3: TGTGCCAGCAGAGGGCTGGGGGCAACTAATGAAAAACTGTTTTTT. This translates into CASRGLGATNEKLFF.

Points on this clone: Germline and junction disagree at one end, which may indicate a read error. This sequence joins TRBV5-1 and TRBJ1-1; the D is unclear. Germline V lookup: CDR1 SGHRS, CDR2 YFSETQ. The CDR3 covers 13 residues. DNA of the CDR3: TGCGCCAGCAGCTTGGATCCGTTCACTGAAGCTTCCTTT. Its protein product is CASSLDPFTEASF. Looking up the rest from reference TRBV5-1 and TRBJ1-1 gives the full variable domain: KAGVTQTPRYLIKTRGQQVTLSCSPISGHRSVSWYQQTPGQGLQFLFEYFSETQRNKGNFPGRFSGRQFSNSRSEMNVSTLELGDSALYLCASSLDPFTEASFGQGTRLTVV.

This clone was found once. The CDR3 region has the DNA TGTGCCAGCAGCTTAGACGGGAGCACTCAATTAGATACGCAGTATTTT. This translates into CASSLDGSTQLDTQYF. The genes are TRBV7-7 and TRBJ2-3, with D possibly being TRBD2 (6 bases). CDR1 and CDR2 from the germline V gene are SSHAT and FNYEAQ (reference sequence). V lost 1 base, J lost 5 bases, and 16 bases lay in between. There are 16 residues in the CDR3.

This clone was seen just once. The CDR3: CASSLDGTGGYEQYF. As DNA, the CDR3 is TGCGCCAGCAGCTTAGATGGGACAGGGGGATACGAGCAGTACTTC. This chain links TRBV5-1 with TRBJ2-7, with 11 bases aligning to TRBD1. This CDR3 is built from 15 residues. The germline gives CDR1 SGHRS, CDR2 YFSETQ. Unmatched junction bases numbered 5, after V lost 2 bases and J lost 4 bases.

The rearrangement links TRBV10-3 to TRBJ1-2; tentative D call: TRBD1 (5 bases). CDR3 size: 13 residues. CDR1 and CDR2 (germline): ENHRY, SYGVKD. With 4 bases removed from V and 5 bases from J, the gap between germline ends came to 11 bases. The CDR3 region has the DNA TGTGCCATCAGTGGACAGATTCTTTATGGCTACACCTTC. Protein sequence: CAISGQILYGYTF.

V and J are TRBV6-4 and TRBJ2-3; the match to TRBD2 covers 9 bases. V dropped 4 bases and J dropped 2; count of bases not matched to a gene: 4. This CDR3 has 15 residues. The germline CDR1 and CDR2 sequences are MRHNA and SNTAGT. The CDR3 nucleotides are TGTGCCAGCAGTGCAATAGCGGGAGTCACAGATACGCAGTATTTT. Its translation: CASSAIAGVTDTQYF.

V gene TRBV18 combines with J gene TRBJ1-1; 7 nucleotides agree with TRBD1. V lost 3 bases, J lost 0 bases, and 7 bases stayed unmatched. This CDR3 comprises 16 residues. CDR1 and CDR2 from the germline V gene are KGHSH and LQKENI. For the CDR3, the DNA is TGTGCCAGCTCACCGCCGACAGGGCTCGTGAACACTGAAGCTTTCTTT. Residues: CASSPPTGLVNTEAFF.

This clone is a singleton in its sample. This chain connects TRBV18 to TRBJ1-3; 9 nucleotides line up with TRBD1. The CDR3 runs to 14 residues. With 10 bases clipped from V and 4 bases from J, the junction kept 8 bases outside the gene matches. Per germline, CDR1 KGHSH and CDR2 LQKENI. The CDR3 sequence is CATRTGGEGNTIYF. The CDR3 DNA follows: TGTGCCACCCGAACAGGGGGCGAAGGAAACACCATATATTTT. Full variable domain (missing parts from reference TRBV18 and TRBJ1-3): NAGVMQNPRHLVRRRGQEARLRCSPMKGHSHVYWYRQLPEEGLKFMVYLQKENIIDESGMPKERFSAEFPKEGPSILRIQQVVRGDSAAYFCATRTGGEGNTIYFGEGSWLTVV.

The chain employs TRBV18 and TRBJ2-5; 8 bases map to TRBD2. The CDR3 is 13 amino acids. Per the germline V gene, CDR1 is KGHSH and CDR2 is LQKENI. V gave up 6 bases and J gave up 6 bases; unmatched junction bases: 6. CDR3 nucleotide sequence: TGTGCCAGCTCGTCCGGGAGGGAGAAGACCCAGTACTTC. This codes for CASSSGREKTQYF.

This clone was observed a handful of times. This chain connects TRBV7-9 to TRBJ1-5; D is undetermined. This CDR3 is built from 14 residues. Germline CDR1 SEHNR, CDR2 FQNEAQ (reference sequence). V lost 5 bases, J lost 6 bases, and 14 bases lay in between. In DNA form, the CDR3 reads TGTGCCAGCAGCGTTGGGAATTTAGGTCAGCCCCAGCATTTT. Translation gives CASSVGNLGQPQHF.

V gene TRBV28 combines with J gene TRBJ1-5; 8 bases match TRBD1. Trimming took 3 bases from V and 9 from J; bases not matched to a gene: 7. This CDR3 has 14 amino acids. Germline V gene data show CDR1 as MDHEN and CDR2 as SYDVKM. CDR3 bases: TGTGCCAGCAGTTTCGGACAGGGAGGGGGGCCCCAGCATTTT. Translated, it gives CASSFGQGGGPQHF.